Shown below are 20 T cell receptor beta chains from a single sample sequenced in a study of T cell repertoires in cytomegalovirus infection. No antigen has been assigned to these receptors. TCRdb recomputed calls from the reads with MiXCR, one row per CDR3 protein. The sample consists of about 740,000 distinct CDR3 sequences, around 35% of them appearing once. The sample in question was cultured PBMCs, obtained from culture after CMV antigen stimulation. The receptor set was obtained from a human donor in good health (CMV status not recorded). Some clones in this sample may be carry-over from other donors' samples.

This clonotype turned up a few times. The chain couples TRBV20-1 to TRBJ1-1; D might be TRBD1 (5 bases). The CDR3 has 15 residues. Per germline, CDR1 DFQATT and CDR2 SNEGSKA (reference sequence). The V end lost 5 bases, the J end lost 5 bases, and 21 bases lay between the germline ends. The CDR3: CSAGKSFRGGTEAFF. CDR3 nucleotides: TGCAGTGCTGGAAAGAGTTTCCGGGGGGGAACTGAAGCTTTCTTT.

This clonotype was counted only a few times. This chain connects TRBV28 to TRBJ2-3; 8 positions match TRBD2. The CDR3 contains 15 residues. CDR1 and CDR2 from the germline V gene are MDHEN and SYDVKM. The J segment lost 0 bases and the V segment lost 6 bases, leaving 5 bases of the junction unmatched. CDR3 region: CASRHSGASTDTQYF. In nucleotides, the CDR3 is TGTGCCAGCAGACATAGCGGGGCCAGCACAGATACGCAGTATTTT.

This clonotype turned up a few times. This CDR3 reads CAISESIAQREKLFF. The CDR3, as DNA: TGTGCCATCAGTGAGTCTATTGCCCAGAGGGAAAAACTGTTTTTT. The chain carries TRBV10-3 and TRBJ1-4, with D unclear. Between the trimmed V and J ends, which lost 0 bases and 8 bases, there was a span of 13 bases. The CDR3 covers 15 residues. Germline-derived CDR1 and CDR2 are ENHRY and SYGVKD.

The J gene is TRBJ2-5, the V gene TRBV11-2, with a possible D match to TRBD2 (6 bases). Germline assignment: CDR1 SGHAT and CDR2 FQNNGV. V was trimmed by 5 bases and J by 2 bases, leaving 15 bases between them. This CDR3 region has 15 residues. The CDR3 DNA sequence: TGTGCCAGCAGCAGAGGCTACGCGGGGCAAGAGACCCAGTACTTC. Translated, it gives CASSRGYAGQETQYF.

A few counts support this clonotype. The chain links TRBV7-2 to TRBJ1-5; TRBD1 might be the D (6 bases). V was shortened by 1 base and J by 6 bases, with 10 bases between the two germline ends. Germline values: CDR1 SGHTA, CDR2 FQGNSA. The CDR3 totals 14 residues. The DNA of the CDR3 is TGTGCCAGCAGCTTAGTCAGGGGCCTTCAGCCCCAGCATTTT. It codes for CASSLVRGLQPQHF.

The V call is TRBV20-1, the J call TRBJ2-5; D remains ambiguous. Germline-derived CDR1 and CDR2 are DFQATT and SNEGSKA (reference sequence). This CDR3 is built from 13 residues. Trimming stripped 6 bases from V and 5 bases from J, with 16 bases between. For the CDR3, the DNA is TGCAGTGCGGCCAAGTGGGTTGGCGAGACCCAGTACTTC. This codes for CSAAKWVGETQYF.

The DNA of the CDR3 is TGTGCCAGCAGGACGACAGGGGGCGGGTATGGCTACACCTTC. It translates to CASRTTGGGYGYTF. The rearrangement joins TRBV7-2 to TRBJ1-2; 10 positions match TRBD1. Germline CDR1 reads SGHTA; CDR2 reads FQGNSA. Unmatched junction bases numbered 6, after V lost 6 bases and J lost 5 bases. The CDR3 consists of 14 residues.

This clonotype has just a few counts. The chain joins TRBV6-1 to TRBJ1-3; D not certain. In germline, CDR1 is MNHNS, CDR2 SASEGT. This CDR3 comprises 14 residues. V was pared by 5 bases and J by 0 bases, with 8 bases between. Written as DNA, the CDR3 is TGTGCCAGCAGTCCCGCCGGCTCTGGAAACACCATATATTTT. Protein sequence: CASSPAGSGNTIYF.

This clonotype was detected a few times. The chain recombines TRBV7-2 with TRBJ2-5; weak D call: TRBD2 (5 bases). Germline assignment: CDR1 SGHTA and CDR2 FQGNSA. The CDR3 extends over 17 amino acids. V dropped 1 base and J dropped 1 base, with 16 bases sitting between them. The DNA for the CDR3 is TGTGCCAGCAGCTTAGTCCGGGGATTTTATGCCCAAGAGACCCAGTACTTC. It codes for CASSLVRGFYAQETQYF. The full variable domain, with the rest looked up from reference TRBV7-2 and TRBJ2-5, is GAGVSQSPSNKVTEKGKDVELRCDPISGHTALYWYRQSLGQGLEFLIYFQGNSAPDKSGLPSDRFSAERTGGSVSTLTIQRTQQEDSAVYLCASSLVRGFYAQETQYFGPGTRLLVL.

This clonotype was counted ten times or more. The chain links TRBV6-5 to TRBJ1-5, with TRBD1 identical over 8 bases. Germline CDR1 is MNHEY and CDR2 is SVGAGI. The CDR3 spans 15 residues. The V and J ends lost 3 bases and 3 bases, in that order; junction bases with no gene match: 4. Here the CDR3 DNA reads TGTGCCAGCAGTTATCACAGGGGGGCCAATCAGCCCCAGCATTTT. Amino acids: CASSYHRGANQPQHF.

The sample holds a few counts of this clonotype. CDR3 nucleotides: TGTGCCAGCCCCTTTTGGGGACAGGGAAACTATGGCTACACCTTC. This codes for CASPFWGQGNYGYTF. The chain links TRBV25-1 to TRBJ1-2, with 9 bases identical to TRBD1. CDR1 and CDR2 (germline): MGHDK, SYGVNS. The CDR3 extends over 15 amino acids. With V trimmed by 8 bases and J by 2 bases, 9 bases remained unmatched.

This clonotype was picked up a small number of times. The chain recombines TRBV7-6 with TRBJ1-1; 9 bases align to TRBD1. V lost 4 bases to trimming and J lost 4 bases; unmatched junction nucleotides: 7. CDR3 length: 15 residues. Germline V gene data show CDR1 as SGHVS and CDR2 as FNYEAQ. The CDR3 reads CASSSRDRASTEAFF. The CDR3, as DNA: TGTGCCAGCAGCTCCCGGGACAGGGCGAGCACTGAAGCTTTCTTT.

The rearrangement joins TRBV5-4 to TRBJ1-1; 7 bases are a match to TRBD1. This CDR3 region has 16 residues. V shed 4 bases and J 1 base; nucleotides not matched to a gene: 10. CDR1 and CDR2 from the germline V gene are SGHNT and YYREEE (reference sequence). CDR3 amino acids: CASSQEDRVRNTEAFF. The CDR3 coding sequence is TGTGCCAGCAGCCAGGAAGACAGGGTGCGGAACACTGAAGCTTTCTTT.

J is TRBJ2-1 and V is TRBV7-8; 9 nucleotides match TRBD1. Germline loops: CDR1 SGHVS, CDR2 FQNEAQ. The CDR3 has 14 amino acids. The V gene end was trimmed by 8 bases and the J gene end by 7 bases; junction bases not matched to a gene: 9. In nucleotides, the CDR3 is TGTGCCAGCCTCGGGGACAGGGCGCAGAATGAGCAGTTCTTC. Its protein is CASLGDRAQNEQFF.

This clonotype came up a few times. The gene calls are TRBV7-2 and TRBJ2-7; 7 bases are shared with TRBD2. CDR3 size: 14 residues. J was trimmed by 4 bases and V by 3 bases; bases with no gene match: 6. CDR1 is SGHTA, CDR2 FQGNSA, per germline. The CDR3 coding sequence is TGTGCCAGCAGCTTCTTGCGGGAGTCGTACGAGCAGTACTTC. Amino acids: CASSFLRESYEQYF.

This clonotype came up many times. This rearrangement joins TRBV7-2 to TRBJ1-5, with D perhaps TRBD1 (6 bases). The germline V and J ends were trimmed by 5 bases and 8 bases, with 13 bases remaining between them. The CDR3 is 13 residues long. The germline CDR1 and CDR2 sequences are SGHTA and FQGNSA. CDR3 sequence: CASSPRGGEPQHF. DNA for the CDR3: TGTGCCAGCAGCCCCAGGGGAGGTGAGCCCCAGCATTTT.

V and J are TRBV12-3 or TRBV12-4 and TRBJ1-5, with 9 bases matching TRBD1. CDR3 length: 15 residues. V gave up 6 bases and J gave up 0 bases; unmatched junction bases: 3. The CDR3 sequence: CASRQGAISNQPQHF. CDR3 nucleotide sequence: TGTGCCAGCAGACAGGGGGCAATTAGCAATCAGCCCCAGCATTTT.

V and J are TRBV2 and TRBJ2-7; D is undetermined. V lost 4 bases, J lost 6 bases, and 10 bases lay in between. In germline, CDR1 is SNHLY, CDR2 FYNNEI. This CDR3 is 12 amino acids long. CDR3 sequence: CASSAVFGEQYF. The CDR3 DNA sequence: TGTGCCAGCAGTGCCGTCTTTGGCGAGCAGTACTTC.

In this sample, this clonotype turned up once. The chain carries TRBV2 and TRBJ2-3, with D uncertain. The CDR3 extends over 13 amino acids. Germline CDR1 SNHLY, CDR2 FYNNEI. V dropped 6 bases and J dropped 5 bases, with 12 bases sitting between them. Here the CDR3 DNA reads TGTGCCAGCAGGTCCCCCGTCGGAGATACGCAGTATTTT. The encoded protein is CASRSPVGDTQYF. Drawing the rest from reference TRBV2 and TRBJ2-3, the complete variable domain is EPEVTQTPSHQVTQMGQEVILRCVPISNHLYFYWYRQILGQKVEFLVSFYNNEISEKSEIFDDQFSVERPDGSNFTLKIRSTKLEDSAMYFCASRSPVGDTQYFGPGTRLTVL.

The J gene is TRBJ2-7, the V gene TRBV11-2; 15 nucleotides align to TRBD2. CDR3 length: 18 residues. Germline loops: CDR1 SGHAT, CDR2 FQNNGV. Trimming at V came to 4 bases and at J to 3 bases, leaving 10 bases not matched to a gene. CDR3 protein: CASSSRTSGRASYYEQYF. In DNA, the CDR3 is TGTGCCAGCAGCTCACGGACTAGCGGGAGGGCCAGTTACTACGAGCAGTACTTC.